The present T cell receptor beta chain was sequenced within a study of blood T cell repertoires in COVID-19. The overall study: The United States, Italy and Spain were the sources of the acute and convalescent COVID-19 samples. From T cells, B-cell-depleted T cells, or PBMCs came the material, which was cDNA or gDNA.

The CDR3 loop spans 12 amino acids. Germline CDR1 SGHNT, CDR2 YYREEE (reference sequence). V was shortened by 1 base and J by 9 bases, with 8 bases between the two germline ends. Patients from Seattle were sampled longitudinally, starting during active infection. Method: immunoSEQ multiplex PCR; TCRdb's copy keeps in-frame clones and lacks some. The repertoire holds about 180,000 clones, roughly 77% seen once, with about 11% in the top ten. J is TRBJ2-1 and V is TRBV5-4; no reliable D call. Input material: peripheral blood. This clonotype was obtained from a woman older than 75 with COVID-19, enrolled during active disease. Here the CDR3 reads CASSLTWAEQFF. Here the CDR3 DNA reads TGTGCCAGCAGCTTGACGTGGGCTGAGCAGTTCTTC.